The entry that follows covers one T cell receptor beta chain sequence. The target antigen is unknown. A total of 1 to 8 samples per patient were collected pretreatment and on-treatment. The table came from immunoSEQ multiplex PCR; TCRdb's copy has only in-frame clones and leaves some out. The sample carries around 25,000 clones, roughly 85% recorded once. The ends lost 0 bases at V and 12 bases at J; junction bases unmatched: 11. Germline-derived CDR1 and CDR2 are LGHNT and FRNRAP. CDR3 length: 17 amino acids. This record belongs to a study of PD-L1 blockade in urothelial cancer. Overall study context: Median T cell yield per blood sample was 110,000 to 150,000 cells.

Study-wide points: Enhanced expansion of tumor-associated blood clones at 3 weeks characterized durable-benefit patients.

This receptor was taken from a man in his fifties or sixties with urothelial cancer. The genes are TRBV12-5 and TRBJ2-4; the match to TRBD2 covers 13 bases. The sequencing here drew on PBMCs, taken around atezolizumab (anti-PD-L1) treatment. The CDR3 bases are TGTGCTAGTGGTTTGGTACAACTAGCGGGAGGGGCCACCACTCAGTACTTC. Its translation: CASGLVQLAGGATTQYF.